The present entry profiles one T cell receptor (beta chain) with its context. The CDR3 totals 13 residues. Looked up from germline, CDR1 is MDHEN and CDR2 is SYDVKM. V was cut by 4 bases and J by 7 bases, with 10 bases left in between. The data originate from a study of blood T cell repertoires in COVID-19. Looking at the study overall: The cDNA or gDNA used as material had been derived from T cells, B-cell-depleted T cells, or PBMCs.

In the original analysis: Reference gene primer amplification yielded estimated nucleated cell counts. Assay used: immunoSEQ multiplex PCR; TCRdb lists only in-frame clones, some missing. V and J calls and clone size are copied from that table; D and trimming were computed from the DNA. The repertoire holds approximately 170,000 clones, with approximately 80% as singletons. This chain connects TRBV28 to TRBJ1-4; D is undetermined. Specimen: peripheral blood. The clonotype originates from a woman in her sixties or seventies with COVID-19, enrolled during active disease. The CDR3 sequence: CASSSSAGEKLFF. In DNA form, the CDR3 reads TGTGCCAGCAGTTCATCCGCGGGTGAAAAACTGTTTTTT.